This TCR beta chain comes out of a study of blood T cell repertoires in COVID-19. Study information: Sites across the United States, Italy and Spain contributed samples from acute and convalescent COVID-19. Sources were T cells, B-cell-depleted T cells, or PBMCs; the material itself was cDNA or gDNA.

Germline CDR1 reads SGHVS; CDR2 reads FQNEAQ. Trimming took 1 base from V and 3 from J; bases not matched to a gene: 7. The CDR3 runs to 18 residues. Authors' analysis steps: Nucleated cell counts were estimated from reference gene primer amplification. Generated by immunoSEQ multiplex PCR, the TCRdb table keeps only in-frame clones and is missing some. The DNA gave D and trimming, while V, J and clone size come from that table. The table shows roughly 290,000 clones, with 70% to 85% occurring only once. This sequence joins TRBV7-8 and TRBJ2-7, with 15 bases matching TRBD2. The clonotype originates from a human donor with COVID-19, enrolled during active disease. The donor label of this sample is uncertain. The sample was peripheral blood. DNA of the CDR3: TGTGCCAGCAGCTTAGGGACTAGCGGGAGGGAGTACTTCTACGAGCAGTACTTC. Its translation is CASSLGTSGREYFYEQYF.